One and the same sample provided the 22 T cell receptor beta chains below, sequenced in a study of cytotoxic CD8 clonotypes in ibrutinib-treated CLL. The data were produced by immunoSEQ multiplex PCR, yet TCRdb's version contains in-frame clones alone and is incomplete. The sample lists about 130,000 clones, 84% occurring once. The sequenced sample was PBMCs, obtained after 24 months of ibrutinib treatment. These receptor sequences come from a human donor with chronic lymphocytic leukemia.

The chain combines TRBV4-1 with TRBJ1-4; 9 positions match TRBD1. V lost 5 bases to trimming and J lost 8 bases; unmatched junction nucleotides: 6. Germline loops: CDR1 MGHRA, CDR2 YSYEKL. The CDR3 sequence is 14 residues long. Written as DNA, the CDR3 is TGCGCCAGCAGCTGGGGACAGGGCCCCGAAAAACTGTTTTTT. This sequence encodes CASSWGQGPEKLFF.

The chain joins TRBV5-6 to TRBJ2-1, with D unclear. CDR1 SGHDT and CDR2 YYEEEE come from the germline V gene. The CDR3 is 13 amino acids. V gave up 0 bases and J gave up 6 bases, with 7 bases separating them. The CDR3 DNA follows: TGTGCCAGCAGCTTGGTTGCCGGCAATGAGCAGTTCTTC. The encoded protein is CASSLVAGNEQFF.

This clone came up once. V is TRBV30 and J is TRBJ2-1; D is unclear. CDR1 is GTSNPN, CDR2 SVGIG, per germline (reference sequence). V lost 1 base and J lost 8, with 6 bases in between. The CDR3 has 11 amino acids. The CDR3 coding sequence is TGTGCCTGGAGTGGCAACCATGAGCAGTTCTTC. It yields the protein CAWSGNHEQFF.

The genes are TRBV7-9 and TRBJ2-7; tentatively, D is TRBD2 (6 bases). V shed 4 bases and J shed 3 bases, with 16 bases lying between them. CDR1 SEHNR and CDR2 FQNEAQ come from the germline V gene (reference sequence). CDR3 length: 15 amino acids. The CDR3 sequence: CASSSRAGGDYEQYF. The CDR3 nucleotides read TGTGCCAGCAGCTCCAGGGCGGGCGGGGACTACGAGCAGTACTTC.

CDR3 region: CASGLFRRTGGRQYF. CDR3 DNA: TGTGCTAGTGGTTTGTTCCGTCGGACAGGGGGCCGGCAGTACTTC. The V and J genes are TRBV12-5 and TRBJ2-7; 11 bases match TRBD1. Germline CDR1 is LGHNT and CDR2 is FRNRAP. The V segment lost 2 bases and the J segment 9 bases; nucleotides outside the gene matches: 9. This CDR3 is built from 15 residues.

The chain employs TRBV29-1 and TRBJ2-3; no firm D call. Germline V gives CDR1 SQVTM, CDR2 ANQGSEA. V shed 7 bases and J shed 4 bases, with 15 bases lying between them. The CDR3 is 13 residues long. CDR3 sequence reads: CSALRVESDTQYF. CDR3 DNA: TGCAGCGCCCTCCGGGTGGAGTCAGATACGCAGTATTTT.

The gene calls are TRBV30 and TRBJ1-5, with TRBD1 matching 7 bases. Per germline, CDR1 GTSNPN and CDR2 SVGIG (reference sequence). J gave up 7 bases and V 5 bases, and 8 bases lay outside the gene matches. CDR3 length: 13 residues. CDR3 amino acids: CAWGPTGSQPQHF. The CDR3 DNA follows: TGTGCCTGGGGCCCGACAGGGTCGCAGCCCCAGCATTTT.

V is TRBV5-6 and J is TRBJ1-2; D is ambiguous. V was clipped by 0 bases and J by 8 bases, with 11 bases between them. The CDR3 consists of 13 residues. CDR1 is SGHDT, CDR2 YYEEEE, per germline. In nucleotides, the CDR3 is TGTGCCAGCAGCTTGGCCGTGCGTGGGGGCTACACCTTC. This encodes CASSLAVRGGYTF.

The chain couples TRBV4-1 to TRBJ1-2, with a possible D match to TRBD1 (6 bases). V was trimmed by 3 bases and J by 2 bases, leaving 13 bases between them. This CDR3 is built from 15 residues. CDR1 is MGHRA and CDR2 is YSYEKL in the germline V gene. The CDR3 nucleotides read TGCGCCAGCAGCCAGGGACAAAGGACCAACTATGGCTACACCTTC. This codes for CASSQGQRTNYGYTF.

The CDR3 DNA reads TGTGCCAGTAGTACTCCGGGGGGCACCGGGGAGCTGTTTTTT. It is translated as CASSTPGGTGELFF. V gene TRBV19 combines with J gene TRBJ2-2; 7 bases are shared with TRBD2. V was clipped by 4 bases and J by 4 bases; unmatched bases: 3. CDR3 length: 14 residues. CDR1 is LNHDA and CDR2 is SQIVND in the germline V gene (reference sequence).

This sequence joins TRBV7-3 and TRBJ2-1; 12 bases agree with TRBD2. The germline V gene encodes CDR1 SGHTA and CDR2 FQGTGA. The CDR3 runs 17 residues. V was pared by 2 bases and J by 5 bases, with 7 bases of the junction left unmatched. The CDR3 sequence: CASSLRGTSGPNNEQFF. The DNA of the CDR3 is TGTGCCAGCAGCTTACGAGGGACTAGCGGGCCAAACAATGAGCAGTTCTTC.

The chain employs TRBV27 and TRBJ1-2; 7 bases fit TRBD1. With 5 bases clipped from V and 1 base from J, the junction kept 4 bases outside the gene matches. This CDR3 contains 14 residues. The V gene's germline CDR1 is MNHEY and CDR2 SMNVEV (reference sequence). CDR3 region: CASSPGQVNYGYTF. The CDR3, as DNA: TGTGCCAGCAGTCCCGGACAGGTTAACTATGGCTACACCTTC.

This clone was detected once. The chain carries TRBV2 and TRBJ1-3; TRBD1 matches at 8 bases. V was clipped by 4 bases and J by 3 bases; unmatched bases: 5. Germline V gene sequence: CDR1 SNHLY, CDR2 FYNNEI. CDR3 length: 15 residues. CDR3 sequence (DNA): TGTGCCAGCAGTGGCCAGGGGGCGGATGGAAACACCATATATTTT. This codes for CASSGQGADGNTIYF.

The rearrangement joins TRBV7-2 to TRBJ2-5; 7 bases fit TRBD1. Germline assignment: CDR1 SGHTA and CDR2 FQGNSA. The CDR3 extends over 14 amino acids. V lost 2 bases, J lost 5 bases, and 5 bases stayed unmatched. DNA of the CDR3: TGTGCCAGCAGCTTAAGTGGCAGGGGGGAGACCCAGTACTTC. This gives the protein CASSLSGRGETQYF.

This clone turned up a few times. The chain links TRBV6-5 to TRBJ1-1, with D unresolved. Germline lookup yields CDR1 MNHEY and CDR2 SVGAGI. This CDR3 is 13 amino acids long. V was cut by 6 bases and J by 0 bases, with 8 bases left in between. Here the CDR3 DNA reads TGTGCCAGCAGGAGGAGCATGAACACTGAAGCTTTCTTT. The encoded protein is CASRRSMNTEAFF.

The V gene is TRBV10-3, the J gene TRBJ2-7, with 8 bases fitting TRBD1. Unmatched junction bases numbered 3, after V lost 5 bases and J lost 0 bases. CDR1 is ENHRY, CDR2 SYGVKD, per germline. This CDR3 contains 14 residues. This CDR3 reads CAISRDRSSYEQYF. The CDR3 DNA reads as TGTGCCATCAGTCGGGACAGGAGCTCCTACGAGCAGTACTTC.

This chain connects TRBV6-6 to TRBJ1-2, with a weak D call TRBD1 (5 bases). Per the germline V gene, CDR1 is MNHNY and CDR2 is SVGAGI (reference sequence). The CDR3 contains 12 residues. Trimming pared 5 bases from V and 6 bases from J, leaving 10 bases between. CDR3 nucleotides: TGTGCCAGCAGTGGGGGAAACGATGGCTACACCTTC. It yields the protein CASSGGNDGYTF.

This chain uses TRBV5-1 with TRBJ2-3; D is ambiguous. The V and J ends lost 1 base and 2 bases respectively, with 8 bases between them. The CDR3 contains 14 residues. Germline CDR1 and CDR2: SGHRS and YFSETQ. For the CDR3, the DNA is TGCGCCAGCAGCTTGCAGGCCCTCACAGATACGCAGTATTTT. It codes for CASSLQALTDTQYF.

The chain has TRBV5-5 and TRBJ2-5; D gene uncertain. Trimming left V 0 bases short and J 1 base short, with 4 bases between. Germline lookup yields CDR1 SGHKS and CDR2 YYEKEE (reference sequence). The CDR3 is made up of 13 amino acids. The CDR3 region is CASSLGSQETQYF. In DNA form, the CDR3 reads TGTGCCAGCAGCTTGGGCAGCCAAGAGACCCAGTACTTC.

This chain uses TRBV6-6 with TRBJ2-3, with 7 positions matching TRBD2. The length of the CDR3 is 16 residues. The germline V gene has CDR1 MNHNY and CDR2 SVGAGI (reference sequence). V trimming: 0 bases; J trimming: 2 bases; junction bases outside the gene matches: 5. The CDR3 coding sequence is TGTGCCAGCAGTTACTCTCCCAGCGGGGACACAGATACGCAGTATTTT. Translation gives CASSYSPSGDTDTQYF.

The chain joins TRBV5-4 to TRBJ1-4; no firm D call. The CDR3 is 12 amino acids. Between the trimmed V and J ends, which lost 0 bases and 11 bases, there was a span of 8 bases. Per the germline V gene, CDR1 is SGHNT and CDR2 is YYREEE (reference sequence). In nucleotides, the CDR3 is TGTGCCAGCAGCTTGGTAGTTTACAAACTGTTTTTT. Translated: CASSLVVYKLFF. The full variable domain, its missing parts supplied by reference TRBV5-4 and TRBJ1-4, is ETGVTQSPTHLIKTRGQQVTLRCSSQSGHNTVSWYQQALGQGPQFIFQYYREEENGRGNFPPRFSGLQFPNYSSELNVNALELDDSALYLCASSLVVYKLFFGSGTQLSVL.

This chain links TRBV28 with TRBJ1-2; D possibly corresponds to TRBD1 (6 bases). The V gene lost 6 bases and the J gene lost 5 bases, with 13 bases spanning the gap. Germline V gene sequence: CDR1 MDHEN, CDR2 SYDVKM. The CDR3 has 13 residues. DNA for the CDR3: TGTGCCAGCAGGGACACAGGGCGTTATGGCTACACCTTC. It yields the protein CASRDTGRYGYTF.